This T cell receptor beta chain was observed in a study of blood T cells in healthy people across ages. The overall study: Per two T cells, template switching captured roughly one barcoded beta molecule.

To note about this clonotype: The antigen remains unidentified.

Russia was home to the donors, healthy Caucasian individuals aged roughly 6 to 90. The V gene's germline CDR1 is SEHNR and CDR2 FQNEAQ (reference sequence). The CDR3 is 12 amino acids. Between the trimmed V and J ends, which lost 11 bases and 4 bases, there was a span of 14 bases. Combining a sample-barcoded 5' primer with a J-beta primer mix, a second PCR ran for about 7 to 11 cycles. TCRdb used MiXCR to reprocess the 5' RACE reads, holding one entry per CDR3 protein. The data hold some 1,500,000 distinct CDR3 sequences, with roughly 43% observed a single time. Whole-study findings and limits: Long-lived donors exceeded aged donors in naive CD4+ cells and diversity.

The chain couples TRBV7-9 to TRBJ1-2; TRBD1 is a possible D gene (5 bases). Sequencing used blood. The receptor's source is a woman under 30 in good health. DNA of the CDR3: TGTGCCGGGTGGGGACGAACCTATGGCTACACCTTC. Protein sequence: CAGWGRTYGYTF.